This T cell receptor (beta chain) derives from a study of shared clonotypes between healthy human individuals. About this clone: Its specificity is not known.

CDR1 and CDR2 from the germline V gene are SGDLS and YYNGEE. J was trimmed by 3 bases and V by 0 bases; bases with no gene match: 7. The CDR3 has 18 amino acids. 150 to 250 ng DNA, tens of thousands of T cell genomes, went into each sorted-subset replicate PCR. The repertoire was sequenced with immunoSEQ multiplex PCR; TCRdb's copy has only in-frame clones and lacks some. The table has over a million clones, approximately 80% seen once; the top ten hold 0.55% to 0.7%. Study-level findings and limits: Limitation of the genetic and exposure-history diversity represented came from the few donors. Sharing across a few donors was seen in 4% to 6.5% of naive CD4 clonotypes.

This sequence originates from a man aged 18-30 years in good health. Some clones in this sample may be carry-over from other donors' samples. The rearrangement uses TRBV9 and TRBJ2-5; 14 bases line up with TRBD2. Sequencing used memory CD4+ T cells from PBMCs. Subset reported: CD45RA-negative fraction. CDR3 nucleotides: TGTGCCAGCAGCGTAGGACTAGCGGGAGGGCCAGGAGAAGAGACCCAGTACTTC. This sequence encodes CASSVGLAGGPGEETQYF.